This T cell receptor beta chain is from a study of vaccination and CD4 T cells after COVID-19. About the research overall: Spike peptides, overlapping and drawn from SARS-CoV-2, HCoV-NL63, HCoV-OC43 and HCoV-229E, were used to stimulate cells.

Study-wide results and caveats: When vaccine-specific clones from convalescent patients were examined, 304 of 307 were spike mono-reactive.

The CDR3 runs 15 residues. Germline values: CDR1 SGHNT, CDR2 YYREEE (reference sequence). V was cut by 3 bases and J by 2 bases, with 13 bases left in between. Sequence data for DNA of cultured CD4+ T cells were generated by the Oncomine TCR Beta short-read assay. It was cultured CD4+ T cells from which genomic DNA was extracted. TCRdb fed the PCR reads into MiXCR, producing one record per CDR3 protein. The sample has 20,000 to 25,000 distinct CDR3 sequences, roughly 46% seen once; the top ten hold approximately 13%. As for this clonotype: Its antigen is not known.

Time point given: late sampling 161 to 241 days after vaccination in a few convalescent patients. As for treatment: roughly ten-day PBMC culture with coronavirus spike peptide pools or control peptides (ViraFEST assay). IL-2 at around 10 IU/ml and peptide pools at approximately 10 ug/ml were added to PBMCs cultured at roughly 2 million per well. This specimen consisted of CD4+ T cells from blood, cultured in vitro, obtained about 7 months after SARS-CoV-2 vaccination. The receptor's source is a human donor who had recovered from COVID-19. This chain joins TRBV5-4 and TRBJ2-3, with D perhaps TRBD1 or TRBD2 (6 bases each). The CDR3 sequence is CASSSRGGHTDTQYF. As DNA, the CDR3 is TGTGCCAGCAGCTCCAGGGGAGGACACACAGATACGCAGTATTTT.